The rows below give T cell receptor beta chains drawn from one sample of a study of CD8 T cells in Susac syndrome. A single record per CDR3 protein comes from TCRdb applying MiXCR to the immunoSEQ multiplex PCR reads. Of some 150,000 distinct CDR3 sequences listed, approximately 94% are singletons. Sequenced sample: CD4+ T cells from PBMCs. The source is a human donor with Susac syndrome. Each CDR3 is given without its conserved first and last residue. Each record gives: clone size, J gene, V gene, CDR3 protein. Clone size, where shown, is once, few, many, or a class for clones that have expanded.

once | TRBJ2-1 | TRBV20-1 | SAREAGVVFHNEQF
. | TRBJ2-7 | TRBV12-3/TRBV12-4 | ASSLGTLYEQY
. | TRBJ2-2 | TRBV6-5 | ASRPSPGELF
. | TRBJ1-1 | TRBV11-2 | ASSLDLGRTEAF
once | TRBJ2-7 | TRBV29-1 | SVELAGPNSYEQY
. | TRBJ1-4 | TRBV20-1 | SADRDRGKKLF
. | TRBJ1-6 | TRBV21-1 | ATQPHSPLH
. | TRBJ1-2 | TRBV20-1 | SASPATTYT
once | TRBJ1-1 | TRBV12-3/TRBV12-4 | ASTDDRGNTEAF
. | TRBJ2-7 | TRBV12-3/TRBV12-4 | ASSGREGIVYEQY
. | TRBJ1-2 | TRBV7-9 | ASSLAQASYGYT
. | TRBJ2-5 | TRBV29-1 | SVGTSFETQY
once | TRBJ2-3 | TRBV20-1 | SASVSGNTDTQY
. | TRBJ2-3 | TRBV4-2 | ASSQGDREKDTQY
. | TRBJ2-7 | TRBV3-1 | ASSRSGTLTYEQY
. | TRBJ1-4 | TRBV20-1 | SARDFGGPNEKLF
once | TRBJ2-1 | TRBV6-1 | ASSVGWDNEQF
. | TRBJ2-3 | TRBV15 | ATSRDANLAGGPGTQY
. | TRBJ2-3 | TRBV19 | ASSPLGRPSTDTQY
. | TRBJ2-3 | TRBV28 | ASQTSGVTDTQY
. | TRBJ2-5 | TRBV20-1 | SARGPGLAIETQY
. | TRBJ1-5 | TRBV19 | ASSMGRDGNQPQH
. | TRBJ1-2 | TRBV10-3 | AISEPGTVANYGYT
. | TRBJ2-3 | TRBV4-1 | ASSQATANTQY
. | TRBJ2-1 | TRBV23-1 | ASSQFTSERAGLGDEQF
. | TRBJ2-3 | TRBV23-1 | ASTLLTGQNSTDTQY
once | TRBJ1-2 | TRBV12-3/TRBV12-4 | ASSPGQGSGYT
once | TRBJ2-5 | TRBV7-2 | ASSLGGASAETQY
. | TRBJ1-2 | TRBV4-1 | ASSQDPNRQDGYT
. | TRBJ2-3 | TRBV2 | ASETQGTSTDTQY
. | TRBJ2-3 | TRBV5-1 | ASRPEPLTDTQY
once | TRBJ1-6 | TRBV25-1 | ASSATGANSPLH
. | TRBJ1-2 | TRBV4-1 | ASSQPQGKGGYT
. | TRBJ2-1 | TRBV20-1 | SAKPGGRSQF
few | TRBJ2-6 | TRBV28 | ASSSQGTGANVLT
. | TRBJ2-1 | TRBV12-5 | ASAGYNEQF
. | TRBJ2-3 | TRBV28 | ASSPVGTSGSTDTQY
. | TRBJ2-7 | TRBV11-2 | ASGRDRVSYEQY
. | TRBJ2-7 | TRBV11-2 | ASRSKGTSYEQY
. | TRBJ2-1 | TRBV20-1 | SARQPGLAGTPQF
. | TRBJ2-7 | TRBV20-1 | SAGLAGSYEQY